This TCR beta chain came from a study of cytomegalovirus exposure and HLA in healthy donors. Findings and caveats of the study: First-cohort TCR clusters tended to co-occur in the 120 or so validation repertoires, a later analysis found.

Germline CDR1 SGHDN, CDR2 FVKESK. The trim removed 6 bases at V and 6 bases at J, leaving 8 bases unmatched. This CDR3 has 14 amino acids. The protocol was immunoSEQ multiplex PCR, while the TCRdb copy is restricted to in-frame clones and leaves out a portion. The sample has about 130,000 clones, roughly 79% seen once; the top ten hold 25% to 30%. A remark on this clone: Its antigen remains unidentified.

The V gene is TRBV14, the J gene TRBJ2-7, with 10 bases identical to TRBD1. The clonotype originates from a man in his thirties or forties in good health and CMV-seropositive. The sample comprised PBMCs. In nucleotides, the CDR3 is TGTGCCAGCAGGAGGACAGGGGGGACCGGCGAGCAGTACTTC. This translates into CASRRTGGTGEQYF.